This T cell receptor (beta chain) was sequenced during a study of T-cell reconstitution after alpha-beta-depleted transplantation in children. Germline V CDR1 and CDR2: SQVTM, ANQGSEA. V gave up 8 bases and J gave up 5 bases, with 10 bases separating them. CDR3 length equals 11 residues. The TCRbeta library incorporated unique molecular identifiers. MiXCR, applied by TCRdb to the PCR reads, yields one record per CDR3 protein. The sample has approximately 210,000 distinct CDR3 sequences, around a sixth seen once. Study observations and caveats: After one year, T-cell counts and TCRbeta diversity mostly came from new T cells. Reports say that about two months after transplant, the alpha-beta T cells came out of several hundred graft clones that had expanded. Surviving recipient T cells and thymic progenitors produced the high day-60 TCRbeta diversity seen in some patients.

This clonotype was found many times. No antigen is known for it. The chain uses TRBV29-1 and TRBJ2-1; D is unresolved. Sequences were derived from PBMCs, mostly from graft donor cells, sampled 360 days after TCRalphabeta/CD19-depleted stem cell transplant. The clonotype comes from a male patient aged 2 to 9 who had a stem cell transplant for acute lymphoblastic leukemia, so the T cells may come from the graft donor. CDR3 bases: TGCAGCTGTTCACGGGACAATGAGCAGTTCTTC. This encodes CSCSRDNEQFF.